Listed here are 22 T cell receptor beta chains from one sample, sequenced in a study of graft-versus-host responses after intestinal transplantation. Method: immunoSEQ multiplex PCR; TCRdb's copy keeps in-frame clones and lacks some. The repertoire consists of 85,000 to 100,000 clones, with around 88% occurring once and the leading ten covering more than 1.4%. This specimen consisted of PBMCs, obtained 255 days after intestinal transplant. The origin of the receptors is a human patient who received an intestinal transplant, so some T cells may come from the graft donor.

This rearrangement joins TRBV6-1 to TRBJ1-4; no definite D call. The V gene's germline CDR1 is MNHNS and CDR2 SASEGT. Trimming left V 4 bases short and J 5 bases short, with 17 bases between. CDR3 length equals 16 residues. The chain's CDR3 is CASSATPTGLNEKLFF. The CDR3 nucleotides read TGTGCCAGCAGTGCCACCCCAACTGGGCTAAATGAAAAACTGTTTTTT.

This chain joins TRBV9 and TRBJ2-1; possible D gene TRBD1, 6 bases. CDR3 length: 15 amino acids. Trimming removed 2 bases at V and 4 bases at J, with 13 bases between. Germline lookup yields CDR1 SGDLS and CDR2 YYNGEE. CDR3 loop: CASSVTGYPYNEQFF. The CDR3 bases are TGTGCCAGCAGCGTTACAGGGTACCCATACAATGAGCAGTTCTTC.

The rearrangement links TRBV7-8 to TRBJ2-3, with D unclear. The ends were cut back, 2 bases at V and 0 bases at J, with 15 bases in the middle. CDR3 length: 17 amino acids. CDR1 is SGHVS and CDR2 is FQNEAQ in the germline V gene. CDR3 nucleotide sequence: TGTGCCAGCAGCTTAACCCCGGATCCGATAAGCACAGATACGCAGTATTTT. Translation: CASSLTPDPISTDTQYF.

The chain joins TRBV5-6 to TRBJ1-2; no reliable D call. CDR3 length: 19 amino acids. From germline, CDR1 is SGHDT and CDR2 YYEEEE. Trimming stripped 7 bases from V and 2 bases from J, with 30 bases between. The CDR3 reads CASRLPLGVWGEGNYGYTF. CDR3 DNA: TGTGCCAGCCGTCTACCCCTCGGAGTATGGGGAGAGGGAAACTATGGCTACACCTTC.

V is TRBV29-1 and J is TRBJ1-2; D unresolved. Trimming removed 0 bases at V and 2 bases at J, with 13 bases between. Germline CDR1 SQVTM, CDR2 ANQGSEA. CDR3 length: 15 amino acids. CDR3: CSVEDTEAGNYGYTF. The CDR3 region has the DNA TGCAGCGTTGAAGACACAGAAGCCGGGAACTATGGCTACACCTTC.

The chain is built from TRBV7-9 and TRBJ2-5, with D unclear. The V and J ends lost 3 bases and 5 bases respectively, with 4 bases between them. The germline V gene has CDR1 SEHNR and CDR2 FQNEAQ (reference sequence). CDR3 length equals 11 residues. The CDR3, as DNA: TGTGCCAGCAGCTTGCAGGAGACCCAGTACTTC. Protein: CASSLQETQYF.

The rearrangement links TRBV5-6 to TRBJ2-5; 7 nucleotides align to TRBD1. There are 17 residues in the CDR3. The ends lost 2 bases at V and 1 base at J; junction bases unmatched: 11. From germline, CDR1 is SGHDT and CDR2 YYEEEE. The CDR3 loop is CASSFGVWWDSQETQYF. As DNA, the CDR3 is TGTGCCAGCAGCTTTGGTGTGTGGTGGGACAGCCAAGAGACCCAGTACTTC.

The chain links TRBV6-6 to TRBJ2-7; 7 nucleotides align to TRBD1. Germline V lookup: CDR1 MNHNY, CDR2 SVGAGI (reference sequence). With V trimmed by 6 bases and J by 6 bases, 8 bases remained unmatched. This CDR3 contains 13 residues. The CDR3 nucleotides are TGTGCCAGCAGCTGGAGACAGGGCTCCGAGCAGTACGTC. Residues: CASSWRQGSEQYV.

This chain uses TRBV29-1 with TRBJ2-1; TRBD2 aligns across 8 bases. Germline CDR1 reads SQVTM; CDR2 reads ANQGSEA. The CDR3 covers 15 residues. After removal of 7 bases from V and 6 bases from J, the junction contained 14 bases not matched to a gene. CDR3: CSAGSGSGFGNEQFF. Here the CDR3 DNA reads TGCAGCGCTGGGAGCGGGAGTGGGTTCGGCAATGAGCAGTTCTTC.

The chain links TRBV28 to TRBJ1-2; TRBD1 agrees at 11 bases. J lost 3 bases, V lost 8 bases, and 5 bases had no gene match. Per the germline V gene, CDR1 is MDHEN and CDR2 is SYDVKM. The CDR3 is 14 amino acids. The CDR3 coding sequence is TGTGCCAGCGCCCGGACAGGGGGCGACTATGGCTACACCTTC. Amino acid sequence: CASARTGGDYGYTF.

The gene calls are TRBV27 and TRBJ2-3; 13 nucleotides line up with TRBD2. The CDR3 has 14 residues. The germline CDR1 and CDR2 sequences are MNHEY and SMNVEV (reference sequence). The V and J ends lost 8 bases and 8 bases, in that order; junction bases with no gene match: 7. The CDR3 DNA sequence: TGTGCCAGCGCCCTACTAGCGGGGGGGGGTACGCAGTATTTT. It yields the protein CASALLAGGGTQYF.

This rearrangement joins TRBV30 to TRBJ2-1; D is undetermined. Germline V lookup: CDR1 GTSNPN, CDR2 SVGIG (reference sequence). The ends were cut back, 8 bases at V and 8 bases at J, with 10 bases in the middle. CDR3 length equals 10 residues. CDR3 amino acids: CAGIRDEQFF. CDR3 coding DNA: TGTGCCGGGATAAGGGATGAGCAGTTCTTC. The complete variable domain, with remaining parts taken from reference TRBV30 and TRBJ2-1, reads SQTIHQWPATLVQPVGSPLSLECTVEGTSNPNLYWYRQAAGRGLQLLFYSVGIGQISSEVPQNLSASRPQDRQFILSSKKLLLSDSGFYLCAGIRDEQFFGPGTRLTVL.

The rearrangement joins TRBV5-1 to TRBJ1-4; TRBD1 agrees at 9 bases. CDR3 length equals 15 residues. Germline CDR1 reads SGHRS; CDR2 reads YFSETQ. V shed 4 bases and J 6 bases; nucleotides not matched to a gene: 7. This chain's CDR3 is CASSLATGGDEKLFF. The CDR3 DNA sequence: TGCGCCAGCAGCCTGGCGACAGGGGGGGATGAAAAACTGTTTTTT.

This chain links TRBV5-6 with TRBJ1-4; D might be TRBD1 (5 bases). CDR1 and CDR2 (germline): SGHDT, YYEEEE. The CDR3 consists of 13 residues. V was pared by 7 bases and J by 4 bases, with 11 bases between. CDR3 loop: CASGQGYNEKLFF. In DNA, the CDR3 is TGTGCCAGCGGCCAGGGTTATAATGAAAAACTGTTTTTT.

V gene TRBV27 combines with J gene TRBJ2-3; no reliable D call. This CDR3 comprises 15 residues. The germline gives CDR1 MNHEY, CDR2 SMNVEV (reference sequence). V was trimmed by 3 bases and J by 1 base, leaving 11 bases between them. The CDR3 sequence: CASSFTQDRTDTQYF. DNA of the CDR3: TGTGCCAGCAGTTTTACTCAGGACCGCACAGATACGCAGTATTTT.

The J gene is TRBJ2-2, the V gene TRBV5-1, with D uncertain. The germline gives CDR1 SGHRS, CDR2 YFSETQ. Deletions cut 3 bases from V and 7 bases from J, with 19 bases between. The CDR3 covers 16 residues. The CDR3 DNA reads TGCGCCAGCAGCTCAGCCGTCCTCCGAGCCGGCGGGGAGCTGTTTTTT. This translates into CASSSAVLRAGGELFF. Drawing the rest from reference TRBV5-1 and TRBJ2-2, the complete variable domain is KAGVTQTPRYLIKTRGQQVTLSCSPISGHRSVSWYQQTPGQGLQFLFEYFSETQRNKGNFPGRFSGRQFSNSRSEMNVSTLELGDSALYLCASSSAVLRAGGELFFGEGSRLTVL.

The chain recombines TRBV7-6 with TRBJ2-7; perhaps TRBD2 as D (7 bases). Per germline, CDR1 SGHVS and CDR2 FNYEAQ. This CDR3 contains 14 residues. V was cut by 1 base and J by 7 bases, with 14 bases left in between. As DNA, the CDR3 is TGTGCCAGCAGCTTAGGGGCGGGGGCGAGGGAGCAGTACTTC. As protein: CASSLGAGAREQYF.

V and J are TRBV15 and TRBJ1-2; D not certain. V was clipped by 3 bases and J by 2 bases, with 13 bases between them. Germline CDR1 reads LNHNV; CDR2 reads YYDKDF (reference sequence). This CDR3 contains 15 residues. This CDR3 is CATSRSRIINYGYTF. The CDR3 DNA sequence: TGTGCCACCAGCAGGAGCAGGATTATAAACTATGGCTACACCTTC. Drawing the rest from reference TRBV15 and TRBJ1-2, the complete variable domain is DAMVIQNPRYQVTQFGKPVTLSCSQTLNHNVMYWYQQKSSQAPKLLFHYYDKDFNNEADTPDNFQSRRPNTSFCFLDIRSPGLGDTAMYLCATSRSRIINYGYTFGSGTRLTVV.

The CDR3, as DNA: TGCGCCAGCAGCCAAGATAGAGCGGGAGGGTACACCGGGGAGCTGTTTTTT. This encodes CASSQDRAGGYTGELFF. The chain couples TRBV4-1 to TRBJ2-2; TRBD2 matches 10 bases. The CDR3 length is 17 residues. Trimming cost V 0 bases and J 3 bases; bases outside gene matches: 4. CDR1 and CDR2 (germline): MGHRA, YSYEKL.

J is TRBJ2-5 and V is TRBV30, with a weak D call TRBD1 (5 bases). Trimming pared 4 bases from V and 2 bases from J, leaving 11 bases between. The CDR3 contains 13 residues. Germline V gene lookup returns CDR1 GTSNPN and CDR2 SVGIG (reference sequence). CDR3 nucleotide sequence: TGTGCCTGGAATCGACAGACTCAAGAGACCCAGTACTTC. Its translation is CAWNRQTQETQYF.

The chain couples TRBV5-5 to TRBJ1-2; the D is unclear. In germline, CDR1 is SGHKS, CDR2 YYEKEE (reference sequence). V was clipped by 3 bases and J by 0 bases, with 12 bases between them. The length of the CDR3 is 15 residues. The CDR3 DNA reads TGTGCCAGCAGCTCCCCTGGCACTTCTAACTATGGCTACACCTTC. The encoded protein is CASSSPGTSNYGYTF.

The chain links TRBV6-5 to TRBJ2-1; 11 bases agree with TRBD1. Germline assignment: CDR1 MNHEY and CDR2 SVGAGI. Germline trimming cut 3 bases from V and 8 bases from J; bases unmatched to any gene: 3. The CDR3 spans 14 residues. The CDR3 loop is CASSYGQGAYEQFF. CDR3 bases: TGTGCCAGCAGTTATGGACAGGGGGCTTATGAGCAGTTCTTC.